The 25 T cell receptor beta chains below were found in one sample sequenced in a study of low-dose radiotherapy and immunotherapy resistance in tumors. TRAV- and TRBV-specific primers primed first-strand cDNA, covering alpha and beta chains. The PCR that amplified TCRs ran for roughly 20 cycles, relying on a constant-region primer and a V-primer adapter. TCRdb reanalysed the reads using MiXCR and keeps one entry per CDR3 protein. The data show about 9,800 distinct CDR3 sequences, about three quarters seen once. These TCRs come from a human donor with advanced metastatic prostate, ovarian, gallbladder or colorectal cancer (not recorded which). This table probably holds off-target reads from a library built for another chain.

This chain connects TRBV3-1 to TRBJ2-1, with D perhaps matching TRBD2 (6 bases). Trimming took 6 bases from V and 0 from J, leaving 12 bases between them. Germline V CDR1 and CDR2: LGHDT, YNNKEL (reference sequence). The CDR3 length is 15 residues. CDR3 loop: CASRSSALSYNEQFF. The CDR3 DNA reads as TGTGCCAGCAGATCTAGCGCCCTCTCCTACAATGAGCAGTTCTTC.

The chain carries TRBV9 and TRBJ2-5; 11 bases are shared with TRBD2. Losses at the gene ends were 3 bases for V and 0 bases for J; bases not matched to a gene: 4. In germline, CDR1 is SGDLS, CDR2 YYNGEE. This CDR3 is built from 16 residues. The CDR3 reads CASSGGLAGYQETQYF. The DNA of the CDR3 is TGTGCCAGCAGCGGTGGACTAGCGGGCTACCAAGAGACCCAGTACTTC.

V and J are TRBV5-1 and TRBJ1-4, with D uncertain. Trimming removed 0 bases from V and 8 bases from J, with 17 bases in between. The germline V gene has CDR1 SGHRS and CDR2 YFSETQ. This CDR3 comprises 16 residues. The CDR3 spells CASSLVMSGDQEKLFF. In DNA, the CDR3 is TGCGCCAGCAGCTTGGTCATGTCTGGGGATCAAGAAAAACTGTTTTTT.

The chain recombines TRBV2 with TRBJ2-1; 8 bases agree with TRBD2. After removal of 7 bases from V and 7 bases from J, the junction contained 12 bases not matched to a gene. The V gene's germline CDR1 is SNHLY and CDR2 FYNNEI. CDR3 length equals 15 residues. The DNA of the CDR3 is TGTGCCAGCAAACCACTAGCGGCCACGAGGAATGAGCAGTTCTTC. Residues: CASKPLAATRNEQFF.

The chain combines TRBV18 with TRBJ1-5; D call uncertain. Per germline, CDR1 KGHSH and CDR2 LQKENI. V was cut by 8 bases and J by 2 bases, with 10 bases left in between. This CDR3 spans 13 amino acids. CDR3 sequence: CASTLDGNQPQHF. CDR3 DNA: TGTGCCAGCACTCTGGACGGCAATCAGCCCCAGCATTTT.

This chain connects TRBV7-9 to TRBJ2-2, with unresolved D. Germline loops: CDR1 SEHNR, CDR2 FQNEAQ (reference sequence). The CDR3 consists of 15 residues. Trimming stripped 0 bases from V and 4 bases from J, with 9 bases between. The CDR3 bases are TGTGCCAGCAGCTTAGCTGAAGTAAGCACCGGGGAGCTGTTTTTT. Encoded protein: CASSLAEVSTGELFF.

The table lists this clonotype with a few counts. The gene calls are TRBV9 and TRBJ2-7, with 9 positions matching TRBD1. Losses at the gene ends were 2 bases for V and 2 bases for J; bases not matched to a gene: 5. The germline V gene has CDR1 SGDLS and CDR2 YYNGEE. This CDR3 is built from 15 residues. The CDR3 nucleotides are TGTGCCAGCAGCGTCCCGGGACAGGGCGCCTACGAGCAGTACTTC. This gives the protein CASSVPGQGAYEQYF.

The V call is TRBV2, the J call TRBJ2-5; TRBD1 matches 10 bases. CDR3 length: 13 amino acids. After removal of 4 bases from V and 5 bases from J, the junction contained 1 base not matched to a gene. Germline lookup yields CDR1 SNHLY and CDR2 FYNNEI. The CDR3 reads CASSGDRGETQYF. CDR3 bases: TGTGCCAGCAGTGGGGACAGGGGTGAGACCCAGTACTTC.

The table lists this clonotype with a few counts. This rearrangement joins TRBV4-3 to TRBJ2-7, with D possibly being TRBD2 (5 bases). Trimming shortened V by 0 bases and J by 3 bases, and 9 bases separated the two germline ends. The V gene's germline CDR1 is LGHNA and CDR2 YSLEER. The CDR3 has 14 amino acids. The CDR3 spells CASSQDLGSYEQYF. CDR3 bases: TGCGCCAGCAGCCAAGATCTAGGGAGCTACGAGCAGTACTTC.

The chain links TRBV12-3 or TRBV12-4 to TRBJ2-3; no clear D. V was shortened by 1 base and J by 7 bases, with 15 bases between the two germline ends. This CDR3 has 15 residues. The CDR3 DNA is TGTGCCAGCAGTTTAGGCCCGGTTTCGGGTTATACGCAGTATTTT. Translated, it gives CASSLGPVSGYTQYF.

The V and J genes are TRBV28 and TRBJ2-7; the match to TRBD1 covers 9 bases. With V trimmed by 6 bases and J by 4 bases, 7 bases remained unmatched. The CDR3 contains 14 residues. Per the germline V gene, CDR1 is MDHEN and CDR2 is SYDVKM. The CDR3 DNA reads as TGTGCCAGCAGGCCTAGGACAGGGGCTTACGAGCAGTACTTC. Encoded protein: CASRPRTGAYEQYF.

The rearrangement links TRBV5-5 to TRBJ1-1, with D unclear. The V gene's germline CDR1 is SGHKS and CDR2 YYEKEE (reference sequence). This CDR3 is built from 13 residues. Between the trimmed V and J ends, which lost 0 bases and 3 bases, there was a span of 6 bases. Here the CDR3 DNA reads TGTGCCAGCAGCTTGGGGTTATACACTGAAGCTTTCTTT. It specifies CASSLGLYTEAFF.

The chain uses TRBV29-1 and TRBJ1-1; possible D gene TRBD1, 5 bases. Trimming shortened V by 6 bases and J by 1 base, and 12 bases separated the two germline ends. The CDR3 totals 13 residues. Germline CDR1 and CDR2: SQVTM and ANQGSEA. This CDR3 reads CSVGTYGNTEAFF. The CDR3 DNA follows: TGCAGCGTGGGGACCTACGGGAACACTGAAGCTTTCTTT. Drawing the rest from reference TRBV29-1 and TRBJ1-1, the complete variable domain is SAVISQKPSRDICQRGTSLTIQCQVDSQVTMMFWYRQQPGQSLTLIATANQGSEATYESGFVIDKFPISRPNLTFSTLTVSNMSPEDSSIYLCSVGTYGNTEAFFGQGTRLTVV.

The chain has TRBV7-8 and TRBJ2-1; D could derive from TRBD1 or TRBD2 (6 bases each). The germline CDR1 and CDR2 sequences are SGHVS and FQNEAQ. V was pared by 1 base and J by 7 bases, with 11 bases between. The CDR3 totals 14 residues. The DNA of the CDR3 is TGTGCCAGCAGCTTAGTTACGGGGGCAAATGAGCAGTTCTTC. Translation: CASSLVTGANEQFF.

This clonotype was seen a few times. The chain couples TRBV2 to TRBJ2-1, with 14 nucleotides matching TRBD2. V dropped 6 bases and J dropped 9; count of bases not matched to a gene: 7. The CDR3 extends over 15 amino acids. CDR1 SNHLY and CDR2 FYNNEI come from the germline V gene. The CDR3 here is CASRIAGTSGGEQFF. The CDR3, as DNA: TGTGCCAGCAGGATTGCCGGGACTAGCGGGGGTGAGCAGTTCTTC.

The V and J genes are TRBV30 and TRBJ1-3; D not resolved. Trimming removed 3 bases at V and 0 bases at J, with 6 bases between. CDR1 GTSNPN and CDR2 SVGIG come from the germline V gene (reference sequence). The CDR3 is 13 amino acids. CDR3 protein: CAWSGFSGNTIYF. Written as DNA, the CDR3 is TGTGCCTGGAGCGGATTCTCTGGAAACACCATATATTTT. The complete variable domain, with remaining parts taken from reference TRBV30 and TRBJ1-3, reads SQTIHQWPATLVQPVGSPLSLECTVEGTSNPNLYWYRQAAGRGLQLLFYSVGIGQISSEVPQNLSASRPQDRQFILSSKKLLLSDSGFYLCAWSGFSGNTIYFGEGSWLTVV.

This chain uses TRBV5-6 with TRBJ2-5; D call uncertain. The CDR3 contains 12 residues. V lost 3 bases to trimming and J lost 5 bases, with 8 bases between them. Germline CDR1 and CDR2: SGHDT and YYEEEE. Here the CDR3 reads CASSSDRETQYF. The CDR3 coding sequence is TGTGCCAGCAGCTCGGACCGGGAGACCCAGTACTTC. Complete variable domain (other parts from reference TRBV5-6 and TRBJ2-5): DAGVTQSPTHLIKTRGQQVTLRCSPKSGHDTVSWYQQALGQGPQFIFQYYEEEERQRGNFPDRFSGHQFPNYSSELNVNALLLGDSALYLCASSSDRETQYFGPGTRLLVL.

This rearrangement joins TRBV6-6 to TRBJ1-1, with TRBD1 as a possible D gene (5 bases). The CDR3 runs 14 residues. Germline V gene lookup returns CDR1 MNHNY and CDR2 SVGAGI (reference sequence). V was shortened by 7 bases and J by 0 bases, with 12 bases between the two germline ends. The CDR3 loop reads CASIQTALNTEAFF. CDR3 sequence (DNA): TGTGCCAGCATCCAGACAGCATTGAACACTGAAGCTTTCTTT.

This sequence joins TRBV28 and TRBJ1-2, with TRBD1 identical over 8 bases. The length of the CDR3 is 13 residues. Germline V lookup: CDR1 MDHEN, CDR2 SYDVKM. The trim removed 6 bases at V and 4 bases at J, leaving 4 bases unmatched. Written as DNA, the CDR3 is TGTGCCAGCAGCCTGGGACAGGTCTATGGCTACACCTTC. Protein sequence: CASSLGQVYGYTF.

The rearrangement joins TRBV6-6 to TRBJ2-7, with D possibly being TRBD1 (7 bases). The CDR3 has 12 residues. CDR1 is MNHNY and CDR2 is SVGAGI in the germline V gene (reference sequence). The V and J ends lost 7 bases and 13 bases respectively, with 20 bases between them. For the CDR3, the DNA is TGTGCCAGCACCGTATCCGGAGGGGGCCTATACTTC. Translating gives CASTVSGGGLYF.

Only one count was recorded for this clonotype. The CDR3 here is CSVPPGGSREQYF. Written as DNA, the CDR3 is TGCAGTGTCCCCCCAGGGGGTTCTCGCGAGCAGTACTTC. The chain links TRBV20-1 to TRBJ2-7; 7 bases map to TRBD1. The CDR3 spans 13 residues. Germline V gives CDR1 DFQATT, CDR2 SNEGSKA (reference sequence). Trimming at V came to 7 bases and at J to 6 bases, leaving 12 bases not matched to a gene.

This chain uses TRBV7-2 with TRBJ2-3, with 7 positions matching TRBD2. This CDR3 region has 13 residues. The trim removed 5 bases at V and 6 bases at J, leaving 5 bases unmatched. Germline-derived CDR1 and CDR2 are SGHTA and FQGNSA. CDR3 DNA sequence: TGTGCCAGCAGCCGCGGGAGAGAGGATACGCAGTATTTT. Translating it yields CASSRGREDTQYF. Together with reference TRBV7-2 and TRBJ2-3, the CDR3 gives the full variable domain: GAGVSQSPSNKVTEKGKDVELRCDPISGHTALYWYRQSLGQGLEFLIYFQGNSAPDKSGLPSDRFSAERTGGSVSTLTIQRTQQEDSAVYLCASSRGREDTQYFGPGTRLTVL.

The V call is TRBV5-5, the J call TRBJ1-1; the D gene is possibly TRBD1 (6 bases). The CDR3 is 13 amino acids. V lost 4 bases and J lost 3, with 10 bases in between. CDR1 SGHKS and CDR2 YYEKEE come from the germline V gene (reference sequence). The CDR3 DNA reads TGTGCCAGCAGCCCAACAGGGCACACTGAAGCTTTCTTT. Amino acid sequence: CASSPTGHTEAFF.

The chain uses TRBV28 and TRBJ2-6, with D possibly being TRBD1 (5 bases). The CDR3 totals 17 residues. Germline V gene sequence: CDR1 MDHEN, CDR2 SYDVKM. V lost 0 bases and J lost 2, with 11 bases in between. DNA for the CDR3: TGTGCCAGCAGTTTATGGCAAGGGGATGCTGGGGCCAACGTCCTGACTTTC. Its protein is CASSLWQGDAGANVLTF.

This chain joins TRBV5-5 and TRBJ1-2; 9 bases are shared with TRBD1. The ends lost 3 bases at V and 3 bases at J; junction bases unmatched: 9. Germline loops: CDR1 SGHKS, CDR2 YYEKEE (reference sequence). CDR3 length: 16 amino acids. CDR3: CASSSDTGQGDYGYTF. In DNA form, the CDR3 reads TGTGCCAGCAGCTCGGATACGGGACAGGGTGACTATGGCTACACCTTC. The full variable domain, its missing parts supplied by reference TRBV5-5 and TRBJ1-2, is DAGVTQSPTHLIKTRGQQVTLRCSPISGHKSVSWYQQVLGQGPQFIFQYYEKEERGRGNFPDRFSARQFPNYSSELNVNALLLGDSALYLCASSSDTGQGDYGYTFGSGTRLTVV.